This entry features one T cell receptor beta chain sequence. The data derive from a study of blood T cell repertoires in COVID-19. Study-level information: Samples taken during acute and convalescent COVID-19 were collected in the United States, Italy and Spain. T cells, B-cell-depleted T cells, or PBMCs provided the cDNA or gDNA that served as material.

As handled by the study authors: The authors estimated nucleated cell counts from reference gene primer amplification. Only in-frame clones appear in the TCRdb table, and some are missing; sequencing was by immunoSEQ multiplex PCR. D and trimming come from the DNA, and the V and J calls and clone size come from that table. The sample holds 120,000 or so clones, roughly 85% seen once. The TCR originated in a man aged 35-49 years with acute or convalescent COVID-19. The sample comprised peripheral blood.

CDR3 nucleotide sequence: TGTGCCAGCAGCTTAGGTTGGCCGAACACCGGGGAGCTGTTTTTT. Its translation: CASSLGWPNTGELFF. This chain connects TRBV7-2 to TRBJ2-2; D unresolved. Trimming shortened V by 1 base and J by 0 bases, and 6 bases separated the two germline ends. Germline V gives CDR1 SGHTA, CDR2 FQGNSA. The CDR3 covers 15 residues.